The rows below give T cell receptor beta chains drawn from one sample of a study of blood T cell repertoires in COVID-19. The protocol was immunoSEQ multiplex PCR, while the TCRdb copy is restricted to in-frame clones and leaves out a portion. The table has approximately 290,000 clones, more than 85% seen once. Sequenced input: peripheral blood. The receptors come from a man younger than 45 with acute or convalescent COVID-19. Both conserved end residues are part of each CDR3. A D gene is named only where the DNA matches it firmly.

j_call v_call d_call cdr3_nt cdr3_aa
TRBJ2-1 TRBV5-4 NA TGTGCCAGCAGCTTGGTCAGCTACAATGAGCAGTTCTTC CASSLVSYNEQFF
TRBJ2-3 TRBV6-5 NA TGTGCCAGCAGTACGGGGGACACAGATACGCAGTATTTT CASSTGDTDTQYF
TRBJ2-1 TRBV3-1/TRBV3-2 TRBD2 TGTGCCAGCAGCTTTCGGACTAGCGGGCCCTACAATGAGCAGTTCTTC CASSFRTSGPYNEQFF
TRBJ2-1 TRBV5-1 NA TGCGCCAGCAGCCCAGGACCAGGTGGGAGCTACAATGAGCAGTTCTTC CASSPGPGGSYNEQFF
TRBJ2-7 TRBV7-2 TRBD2 TGTGCCAGCAGCTACCGACTAGCGGGAGGGGTTTTGGACGAGCAGTACTTC CASSYRLAGGVLDEQYF
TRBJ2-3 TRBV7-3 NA TGTGCCAGCAGCCCCAGTCCCGTTGAAGATACGCAGTATTTT CASSPSPVEDTQYF
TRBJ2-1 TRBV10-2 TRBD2 TGCGCCAGCAGATACGAGGCGGGAGGGGGGACCAATGAGCAGTTCTTC CASRYEAGGGTNEQFF
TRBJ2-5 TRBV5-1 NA TGCGCCAGCAGCTTGGAGTCGAGGGGGGAGACCCAGTACTTC CASSLESRGETQYF
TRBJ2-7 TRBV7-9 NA TGTGCCAGCAGCTACCCCGAACAGGGCTACTACGAGCAGTACTTC CASSYPEQGYYEQYF
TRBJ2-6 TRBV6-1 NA TGTGCCAGCAGTGAAAACATCGGGAGAAGAACTGGGGCCAACGTCCTGACTTTC CASSENIGRRTGANVLTF
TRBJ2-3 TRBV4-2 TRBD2 TGTGCCAGCAGCCGGGGGGGGACTAGCGAAGATACGCAGTATTTT CASSRGGTSEDTQYF
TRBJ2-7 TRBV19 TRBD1 TGTGCCAGTAGTATGGGACAGGGAATCGAGCAGTACTTC CASSMGQGIEQYF
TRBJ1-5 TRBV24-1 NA TGTGCCACCAGTGAGGGCAGGGAAACCCCCAAAGGAAATCAGCCCCAGCATTTT CATSEGRETPKGNQPQHF
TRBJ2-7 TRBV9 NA TGTGCCAGCAGCGCCTTCACAGGCTACGAGCAGTACTTC CASSAFTGYEQYF
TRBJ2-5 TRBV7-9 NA TGTGCCAGCAGCTTAGTAAACAGGGCAGAGACCCAGTACTTC CASSLVNRAETQYF
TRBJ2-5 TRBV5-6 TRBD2 TGTGCCAGCAGCTTTACCAAGCGGGGGGGACAAGAGACCCAGTACTTC CASSFTKRGGQETQYF
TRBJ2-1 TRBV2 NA TGTGCCAGAGAAGGGGCCGGCCAACACTACAATGAGCAGTTCTTC CAREGAGQHYNEQFF
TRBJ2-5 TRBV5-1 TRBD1 TGCGCCAGCAGCTTGGCAGGGGGGACAGGACAACAAGAGACCCAGTACTTC CASSLAGGTGQQETQYF